Each of the 22 T cell receptor beta chains below was sequenced from the same sample in a study of CD8 T cells in ankylosing spondylitis. General study results and limits: Seemingly distinctive of ankylosing spondylitis blood was a TCR beta motif formed by eight highly homologous variants.

TCRdb processed the 5' RACE reads anew with MiXCR; each CDR3 protein has one entry. This sample has roughly 670,000 distinct CDR3 sequences, with 15% to 20% found just once. These receptors are not linked to any known antigen. What was sequenced was blood, either unsorted or a sorted T cell fraction (not recorded which). These receptor sequences come from a male donor with ankylosing spondylitis.

The chain joins TRBV7-9 to TRBJ2-7, with 7 bases lining up with TRBD1. Germline values: CDR1 SEHNR, CDR2 FQNEAQ (reference sequence). Trimming at V came to 1 base and at J to 3 bases, leaving 6 bases not matched to a gene. The CDR3 consists of 15 residues. The chain's CDR3 is CASSLDRGAFYEQYF. DNA for the CDR3: TGTGCCAGCAGCTTAGACAGGGGTGCGTTCTACGAGCAGTACTTC.

This clonotype was found many times. The genes are TRBV5-6 and TRBJ2-7, with D perhaps assigned TRBD1 or TRBD2 (6 bases each). Trimming took off 3 bases at V and 3 bases at J, with 16 bases between the two ends. Looked up from germline, CDR1 is SGHDT and CDR2 is YYEEEE. The CDR3 consists of 15 residues. Here the CDR3 reads CASSYGGTSNYEQYF. DNA of the CDR3: TGTGCCAGCAGCTATGGAGGGACATCAAACTACGAGCAGTACTTC.

The CDR3 protein is CASSVSGGAGEQFF. The CDR3 DNA reads TGTGCCAGCAGCGTTAGCGGGGGGGCAGGTGAGCAGTTCTTC. The gene calls are TRBV7-9 and TRBJ2-1; TRBD2 matches 11 bases. V lost 5 bases to trimming and J lost 9 bases; unmatched junction nucleotides: 6. CDR1 is SEHNR, CDR2 FQNEAQ, per germline (reference sequence). The CDR3 is 14 residues long. The entire variable domain, with the rest obtained from reference TRBV7-9 and TRBJ2-1, is as follows: DTGVSQNPRHKITKRGQNVTFRCDPISEHNRLYWYRQTLGQGPEFLTYFQNEAQLEKSRLLSDRFSAERPKGSFSTLEIQRTEQGDSAMYLCASSVSGGAGEQFFGPGTRLTVL.

This clonotype was seen a few times. This chain's CDR3 is CASSSKVETSDYEQYF. Written as DNA, the CDR3 is TGTGCCAGCAGCTCCAAGGTGGAAACTAGCGACTACGAGCAGTACTTC. V is TRBV7-9 and J is TRBJ2-7; 7 nucleotides match TRBD2. CDR1 is SEHNR and CDR2 is FQNEAQ in the germline V gene (reference sequence). The CDR3 runs to 16 residues. Trimming removed 4 bases from V and 3 bases from J; junction bases left unmatched: 12.

As DNA, the CDR3 is TGCAGTGCTAGCGGGGGGCCGAACACCGGGGAGCTGTTTTTT. Protein: CSASGGPNTGELFF. The chain joins TRBV20-1 to TRBJ2-2; tentatively, D is TRBD2 (7 bases). This CDR3 is 14 amino acids long. The germline V gene encodes CDR1 DFQATT and CDR2 SNEGSKA (reference sequence). Trimming pared 3 bases from V and 0 bases from J, leaving 8 bases between.

The J gene is TRBJ2-2, the V gene TRBV28; 8 bases agree with TRBD1. Germline V gives CDR1 MDHEN, CDR2 SYDVKM. V lost 7 bases to trimming and J lost 6 bases; unmatched junction nucleotides: 10. This CDR3 contains 15 residues. The DNA for the CDR3 is TGTGCCAGCACCAAGCAGGACAGGGAAGCCGGGGAGCTGTTTTTT. Its translation is CASTKQDREAGELFF.

The rearrangement uses TRBV19 and TRBJ2-1; the D gene is possibly TRBD2 (5 bases). Germline CDR1 is LNHDA and CDR2 is SQIVND (reference sequence). Between the trimmed V and J ends, which lost 4 bases and 6 bases, there was a span of 10 bases. CDR3 length equals 13 residues. CDR3 residues: CASSTSLGNEQFF. CDR3 coding DNA: TGTGCCAGTAGTACGTCACTAGGCAATGAGCAGTTCTTC. The variable domain in full, completed from reference TRBV19 and TRBJ2-1, reads DGGITQSPKYLFRKEGQNVTLSCEQNLNHDAMYWYRQDPGQGLRLIYYSQIVNDFQKGDIAEGYSVSREKKESFPLTVTSAQKNPTAFYLCASSTSLGNEQFFGPGTRLTVL.

The V and J genes are TRBV6-1 and TRBJ2-1; TRBD2 aligns across 12 bases. Germline lookup yields CDR1 MNHNS and CDR2 SASEGT. The CDR3 is made up of 15 amino acids. The junction had 14 bases not matched to a gene; V was cut back by 7 bases and J by 13 bases. The CDR3 sequence is CASTPGTSGPLKQFF. Here the CDR3 DNA reads TGTGCCAGCACCCCCGGGACTAGCGGGCCCTTAAAACAGTTCTTC.

The chain is built from TRBV29-1 and TRBJ2-5; possibly TRBD1 or TRBD2 for D (5 bases each). CDR3 length: 12 amino acids. The V end was cut by 8 bases, the J end by 5 bases, with 15 bases between. The germline gives CDR1 SQVTM, CDR2 ANQGSEA. CDR3 protein: CSIGTGPETQYF. The CDR3 DNA follows: TGCAGCATCGGGACGGGGCCGGAGACCCAGTACTTC.

The chain links TRBV13 to TRBJ2-7; 8 bases match TRBD2. Germline V gene lookup returns CDR1 PRHDT and CDR2 FYEKMQ (reference sequence). This CDR3 is built from 14 residues. J lost 2 bases, V lost 2 bases, and 2 bases had no gene match. CDR3 sequence: CASSLSTSAYEQYF. The CDR3 DNA reads TGTGCCAGCAGCTTATCGACTAGCGCCTACGAGCAGTACTTC. The entire variable domain, with the rest obtained from reference TRBV13 and TRBJ2-7, is as follows: AAGVIQSPRHLIKEKRETATLKCYPIPRHDTVYWYQQGPGQDPQFLISFYEKMQSDKGSIPDRFSAQQFSDYHSELNMSSLELGDSALYFCASSLSTSAYEQYFGPGTRLTVT.

The gene calls are TRBV3-1 and TRBJ2-2; the D gene could be TRBD1 or TRBD2 (5 bases each). V gave up 0 bases and J gave up 4 bases, with 12 bases separating them. Per germline, CDR1 LGHDT and CDR2 YNNKEL (reference sequence). The CDR3 extends over 16 amino acids. The DNA for the CDR3 is TGTGCCAGCAGCCAAGATCTTTGGGGGTCCACCGGGGAGCTGTTTTTT. It codes for CASSQDLWGSTGELFF.

J is TRBJ2-1 and V is TRBV4-1; 8 nucleotides align to TRBD2. This CDR3 has 17 amino acids. CDR1 MGHRA and CDR2 YSYEKL come from the germline V gene. V lost 0 bases and J lost 4; bases outside the gene matches: 8. In DNA form, the CDR3 reads TGCGCCAGCAGCCAAGAACCCTCGGGGGGGACTTACAATGAGCAGTTCTTC. Residues: CASSQEPSGGTYNEQFF.

Of note for this clonotype: One end of the junction is discordant with germline, which a read error may explain. The rearrangement joins TRBV29-1 to TRBJ2-1; 7 positions match TRBD1. This CDR3 has 14 amino acids. CDR1 is SQVTM and CDR2 is ANQGSEA in the germline V gene. CDR3: CSAERQGIYNEQFF. CDR3 in DNA: TGCAGCGCTGAAAGACAGGGTATATACAATGAGCAGTTCTTC.

The chain employs TRBV15 and TRBJ2-3; perhaps D is TRBD1 or TRBD2 (6 bases each). The CDR3 contains 14 residues. CDR1 is LNHNV, CDR2 YYDKDF, per germline (reference sequence). Trimming left V 2 bases short and J 3 bases short, with 9 bases between. CDR3 residues: CATSRRGATDTQYF. CDR3 DNA: TGTGCCACCAGCAGAAGGGGGGCTACAGATACGCAGTATTTT.

The chain carries TRBV5-1 and TRBJ1-1, with D possibly TRBD1 on 5 matching bases. CDR1 and CDR2 (germline): SGHRS, YFSETQ. The CDR3 length is 13 residues. V gave up 7 bases and J gave up 1 base, with 11 bases separating them. CDR3 amino acids: CASPGGPNTEAFF. The CDR3 DNA reads as TGCGCCAGCCCGGGGGGTCCGAACACTGAAGCTTTCTTT.

In its sample, this clonotype was seen many times. The chain links TRBV7-2 to TRBJ2-2, with D uncertain. This CDR3 has 16 amino acids. Trimming removed 1 base at V and 0 bases at J, with 9 bases between. CDR1 SGHTA and CDR2 FQGNSA come from the germline V gene. The CDR3 loop is CASSLGVGSNTGELFF. For the CDR3, the DNA is TGTGCCAGCAGCTTAGGGGTGGGATCGAACACCGGGGAGCTGTTTTTT. The full variable domain, with the rest looked up from reference TRBV7-2 and TRBJ2-2, is GAGVSQSPSNKVTEKGKDVELRCDPISGHTALYWYRQSLGQGLEFLIYFQGNSAPDKSGLPSDRFSAERTGGSVSTLTIQRTQQEDSAVYLCASSLGVGSNTGELFFGEGSRLTVL.

This chain connects TRBV20-1 to TRBJ2-7, with TRBD2 matching over 9 bases. Looked up from germline, CDR1 is DFQATT and CDR2 is SNEGSKA (reference sequence). The CDR3 contains 12 residues. The J segment lost 3 bases and the V segment lost 5 bases, leaving 2 bases of the junction unmatched. CDR3 amino acids: CSASAGGYEQYF. CDR3 nucleotide sequence: TGCAGTGCTTCAGCGGGAGGCTACGAGCAGTACTTC.

The V and J genes are TRBV2 and TRBJ2-1, with D perhaps assigned TRBD1 or TRBD2 (6 bases each). Trimming took 7 bases from V and 4 from J, leaving 17 bases between them. Germline loops: CDR1 SNHLY, CDR2 FYNNEI. This CDR3 is 15 amino acids long. CDR3 loop: CASTGGTLVYNEQFF. The CDR3 DNA is TGTGCCAGCACTGGAGGGACACTAGTTTACAATGAGCAGTTCTTC.

This clonotype was picked up a small number of times. V usage is TRBV6-2 or TRBV6-3 and J usage is TRBJ1-1, with D unclear. The CDR3 spans 14 residues. Trimming pared 2 bases from V and 7 bases from J, leaving 14 bases between. Per germline, CDR1 MNHEY and CDR2 SVGEGT. CDR3 region: CASSYGLSGIEAFF. The CDR3 region has the DNA TGTGCCAGCAGTTACGGTTTGTCGGGGATTGAAGCTTTCTTT.

The J gene is TRBJ1-4, the V gene TRBV25-1, with TRBD1 matching 7 bases. Germline-derived CDR1 and CDR2 are MGHDK and SYGVNS. The CDR3 spans 15 residues. Trimming cost V 4 bases and J 7 bases; bases outside gene matches: 9. In DNA form, the CDR3 reads TGTGCCAGCAGTGCAATGACAGGGCGTCCTGAAAAACTGTTTTTT. It codes for CASSAMTGRPEKLFF.

There are a few counts of this clonotype. The chain uses TRBV24-1 and TRBJ1-1; perhaps TRBD1 as D (5 bases). The germline CDR1 and CDR2 sequences are KGHDR and SFDVKD. Trimming removed 8 bases from V and 1 base from J, with 13 bases in between. The CDR3 sequence is 14 residues long. The CDR3 region has the DNA TGTGCCACCAAATCCGGAACAGGGAACACTGAAGCTTTCTTT. Protein sequence: CATKSGTGNTEAFF.

The rearrangement links TRBV7-3 to TRBJ2-1; perhaps TRBD2 as D (7 bases). The CDR3 sequence is 15 residues long. V lost 2 bases and J 4 bases, leaving 12 bases between the germline ends. Looked up from germline, CDR1 is SGHTA and CDR2 is FQGTGA. The CDR3 here is CASSLVGGLYNEQFF. The CDR3, as DNA: TGTGCCAGCAGCTTAGTCGGGGGGCTGTACAATGAGCAGTTCTTC.